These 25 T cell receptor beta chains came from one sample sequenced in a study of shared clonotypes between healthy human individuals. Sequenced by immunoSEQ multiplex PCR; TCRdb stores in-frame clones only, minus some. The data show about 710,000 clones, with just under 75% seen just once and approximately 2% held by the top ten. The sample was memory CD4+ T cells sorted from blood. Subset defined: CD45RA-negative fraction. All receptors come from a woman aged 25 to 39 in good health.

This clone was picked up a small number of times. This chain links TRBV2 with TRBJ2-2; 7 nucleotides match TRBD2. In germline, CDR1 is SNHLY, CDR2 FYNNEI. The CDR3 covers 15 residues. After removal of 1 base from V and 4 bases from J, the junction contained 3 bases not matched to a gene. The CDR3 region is CASSEERDPTGELFF. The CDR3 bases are TGTGCCAGCAGTGAAGAGCGGGATCCCACCGGGGAGCTGTTTTTT. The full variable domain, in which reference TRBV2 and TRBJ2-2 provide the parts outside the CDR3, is EPEVTQTPSHQVTQMGQEVILRCVPISNHLYFYWYRQILGQKVEFLVSFYNNEISEKSEIFDDQFSVERPDGSNFTLKIRSTKLEDSAMYFCASSEERDPTGELFFGEGSRLTVL.

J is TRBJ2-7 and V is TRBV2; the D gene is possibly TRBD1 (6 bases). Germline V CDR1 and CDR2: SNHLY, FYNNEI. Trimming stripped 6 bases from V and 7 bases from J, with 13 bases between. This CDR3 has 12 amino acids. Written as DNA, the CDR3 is TGTGCCAGCAGAGGGGGTGGGGAGGAGCAGTACTTC. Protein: CASRGGGEEQYF.

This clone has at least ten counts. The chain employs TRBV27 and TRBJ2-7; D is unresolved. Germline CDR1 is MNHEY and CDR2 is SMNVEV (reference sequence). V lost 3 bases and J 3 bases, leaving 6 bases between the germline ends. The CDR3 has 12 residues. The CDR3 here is CASSLGGYEQYF. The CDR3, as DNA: TGTGCCAGCAGTTTGGGCGGCTACGAGCAGTACTTC.

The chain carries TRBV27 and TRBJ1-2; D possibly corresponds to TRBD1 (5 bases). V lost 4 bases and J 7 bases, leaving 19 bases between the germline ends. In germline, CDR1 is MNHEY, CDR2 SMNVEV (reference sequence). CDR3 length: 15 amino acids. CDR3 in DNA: TGTGCCAGCAGTTCCCCGACAGACCCCCGGCCTGGCTACACCTTC. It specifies CASSSPTDPRPGYTF.

The CDR3 loop reads CASSPQQGAFFNEQYF. CDR3 in DNA: TGTGCCAGCAGTCCCCAACAGGGGGCATTCTTCAACGAGCAGTACTTC. V gene TRBV27 combines with J gene TRBJ2-7; 9 bases agree with TRBD1. The ends lost 5 bases at V and 5 bases at J; junction bases unmatched: 13. CDR3 length equals 16 residues. Germline CDR1 reads MNHEY; CDR2 reads SMNVEV (reference sequence).

The CDR3 DNA is TGTGCCAGCAGTTTTTGGACTGTCTACGAGCAGTACTTC. It yields the protein CASSFWTVYEQYF. The chain links TRBV28 to TRBJ2-7; D possibly corresponds to TRBD2 (5 bases). V lost 3 bases and J 3 bases, leaving 9 bases between the germline ends. The germline CDR1 and CDR2 sequences are MDHEN and SYDVKM. The CDR3 runs to 13 residues.

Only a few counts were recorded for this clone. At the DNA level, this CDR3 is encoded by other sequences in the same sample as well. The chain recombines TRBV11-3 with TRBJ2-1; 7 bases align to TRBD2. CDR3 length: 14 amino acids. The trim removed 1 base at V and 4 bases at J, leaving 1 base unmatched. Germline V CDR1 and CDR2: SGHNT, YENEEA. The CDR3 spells CASSLAGGYNEQFF. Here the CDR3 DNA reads TGTGCCAGCAGCTTAGCCGGGGGGTACAATGAGCAGTTCTTC.

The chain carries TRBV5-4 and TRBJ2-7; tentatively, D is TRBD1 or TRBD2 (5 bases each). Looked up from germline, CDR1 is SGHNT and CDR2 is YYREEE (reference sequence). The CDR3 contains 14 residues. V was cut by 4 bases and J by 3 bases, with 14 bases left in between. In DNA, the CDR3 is TGTGCCAGCAGCCCCGGGACCGCTCTCTACGAGCAGTACTTC. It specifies CASSPGTALYEQYF.

Here the CDR3 reads CASSLVLQGGDEQFF. CDR3 DNA: TGTGCCAGCAGCTTGGTCCTTCAGGGAGGCGATGAGCAGTTCTTC. This rearrangement joins TRBV5-4 to TRBJ2-1; a weak D match, TRBD2 (6 bases). Germline V CDR1 and CDR2: SGHNT, YYREEE (reference sequence). V shed 0 bases and J shed 8 bases, with 15 bases lying between them. This CDR3 is built from 15 residues.

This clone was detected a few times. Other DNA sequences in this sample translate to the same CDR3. CDR3 region: CASSLTLAGGGVTGELFF. CDR3 in DNA: TGTGCCAGCAGCTTAACACTAGCGGGAGGAGGCGTCACCGGGGAGCTGTTTTTT. The rearrangement joins TRBV11-1 to TRBJ2-2; TRBD2 matches 12 bases. Germline V CDR1 and CDR2: SGHAT, FQDESV (reference sequence). The CDR3 sequence is 18 residues long. J gave up 4 bases and V 2 bases, and 8 bases lay outside the gene matches.

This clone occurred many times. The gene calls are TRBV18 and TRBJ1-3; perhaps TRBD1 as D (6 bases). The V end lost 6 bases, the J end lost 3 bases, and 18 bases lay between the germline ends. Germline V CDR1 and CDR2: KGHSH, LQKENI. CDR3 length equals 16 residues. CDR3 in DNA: TGTGCCAGCTCGCCCACAGGGACGGAGCGTGGAAACACCATATATTTT. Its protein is CASSPTGTERGNTIYF. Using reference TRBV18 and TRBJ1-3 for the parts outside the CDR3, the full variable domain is NAGVMQNPRHLVRRRGQEARLRCSPMKGHSHVYWYRQLPEEGLKFMVYLQKENIIDESGMPKERFSAEFPKEGPSILRIQQVVRGDSAAYFCASSPTGTERGNTIYFGEGSWLTVV.

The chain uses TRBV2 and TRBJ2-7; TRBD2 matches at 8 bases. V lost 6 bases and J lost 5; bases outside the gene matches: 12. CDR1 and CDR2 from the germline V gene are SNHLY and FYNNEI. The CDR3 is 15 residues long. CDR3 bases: TGTGCCAGCAGGCCTCGAAGCGGGAGTACTAACGAGCAGTACTTC. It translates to CASRPRSGSTNEQYF. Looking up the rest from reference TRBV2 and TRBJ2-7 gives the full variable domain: EPEVTQTPSHQVTQMGQEVILRCVPISNHLYFYWYRQILGQKVEFLVSFYNNEISEKSEIFDDQFSVERPDGSNFTLKIRSTKLEDSAMYFCASRPRSGSTNEQYFGPGTRLTVT.

CDR3 nucleotide sequence: TGTGCCAGCAATACAGGGGGCGGTCAGCCCCAGCATTTT. This sequence encodes CASNTGGGQPQHF. V gene TRBV28 combines with J gene TRBJ1-5; 9 positions match TRBD1. Germline assignment: CDR1 MDHEN and CDR2 SYDVKM. CDR3 size: 13 residues. V was pared by 7 bases and J by 6 bases, with 4 bases of the junction left unmatched.

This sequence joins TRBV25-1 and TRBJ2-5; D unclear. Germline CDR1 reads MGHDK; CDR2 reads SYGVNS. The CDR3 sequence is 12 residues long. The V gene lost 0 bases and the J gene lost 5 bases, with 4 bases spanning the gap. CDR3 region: CASSEYRETQYF. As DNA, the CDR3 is TGTGCCAGCAGTGAATACCGGGAGACCCAGTACTTC.

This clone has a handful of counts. DNA for the CDR3: TGTGCCAGCAAACAGGGGGCAACTAATGAAAAACTGTTTTTT. It yields the protein CASKQGATNEKLFF. The chain is built from TRBV6-6 and TRBJ1-4, with 8 bases lining up with TRBD1. The V gene's germline CDR1 is MNHNY and CDR2 SVGAGI (reference sequence). There are 14 residues in the CDR3. Trimming took 7 bases from V and 0 from J; bases not matched to a gene: 1.

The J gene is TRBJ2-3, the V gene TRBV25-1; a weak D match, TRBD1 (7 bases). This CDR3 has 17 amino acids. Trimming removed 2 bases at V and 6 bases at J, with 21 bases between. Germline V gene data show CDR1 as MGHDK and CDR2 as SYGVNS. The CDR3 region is CASSEGQGGPRADTQYF. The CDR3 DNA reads TGTGCCAGCAGTGAAGGTCAGGGGGGACCCCGGGCCGATACGCAGTATTTT.

CDR3 region: CASSLVAGKGTDTQYF. Written as DNA, the CDR3 is TGTGCCAGCAGTTTGGTGGCAGGCAAGGGGACAGATACGCAGTATTTT. The chain couples TRBV28 to TRBJ2-3, with D perhaps matching TRBD1 (5 bases). Germline loops: CDR1 MDHEN, CDR2 SYDVKM. The CDR3 is 16 residues long. The ends were cut back, 3 bases at V and 3 bases at J, with 16 bases in the middle.

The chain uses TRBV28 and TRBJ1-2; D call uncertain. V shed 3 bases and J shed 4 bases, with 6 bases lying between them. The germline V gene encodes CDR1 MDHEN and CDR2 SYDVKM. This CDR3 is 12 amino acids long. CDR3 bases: TGTGCCAGCAGTTTTGAGGGCTATGGCTACACCTTC. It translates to CASSFEGYGYTF.

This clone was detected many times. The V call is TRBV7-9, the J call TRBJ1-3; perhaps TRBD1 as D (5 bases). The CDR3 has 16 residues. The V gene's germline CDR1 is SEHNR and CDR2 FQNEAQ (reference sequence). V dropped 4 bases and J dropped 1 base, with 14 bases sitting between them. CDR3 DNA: TGTGCCAGCAGCTCCCGGGGCGGCTCTTCTGGAAACACCATATATTTT. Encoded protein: CASSSRGGSSGNTIYF. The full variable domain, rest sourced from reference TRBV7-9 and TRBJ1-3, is DTGVSQNPRHKITKRGQNVTFRCDPISEHNRLYWYRQTLGQGPEFLTYFQNEAQLEKSRLLSDRFSAERPKGSFSTLEIQRTEQGDSAMYLCASSSRGGSSGNTIYFGEGSWLTVV.

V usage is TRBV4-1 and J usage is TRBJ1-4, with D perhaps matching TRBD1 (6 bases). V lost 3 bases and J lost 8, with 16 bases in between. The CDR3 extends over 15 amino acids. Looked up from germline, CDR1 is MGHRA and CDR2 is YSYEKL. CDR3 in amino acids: CASSQMNRVGEKLFF. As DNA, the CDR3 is TGCGCCAGCAGCCAGATGAACAGGGTTGGGGAAAAACTGTTTTTT.

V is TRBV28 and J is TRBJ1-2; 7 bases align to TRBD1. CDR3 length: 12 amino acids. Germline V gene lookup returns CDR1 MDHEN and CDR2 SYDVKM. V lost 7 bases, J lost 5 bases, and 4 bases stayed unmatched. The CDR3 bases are TGTGCCAGCATCGCAGGGGGATATGGCTACACCTTC. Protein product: CASIAGGYGYTF.

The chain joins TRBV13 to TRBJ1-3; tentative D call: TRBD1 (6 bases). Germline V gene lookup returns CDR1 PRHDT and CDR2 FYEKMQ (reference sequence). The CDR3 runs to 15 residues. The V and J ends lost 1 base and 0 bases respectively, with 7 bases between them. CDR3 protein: CASSLEGGSGNTIYF. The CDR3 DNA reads TGTGCCAGCAGCTTAGAAGGGGGCTCTGGAAACACCATATATTTT.

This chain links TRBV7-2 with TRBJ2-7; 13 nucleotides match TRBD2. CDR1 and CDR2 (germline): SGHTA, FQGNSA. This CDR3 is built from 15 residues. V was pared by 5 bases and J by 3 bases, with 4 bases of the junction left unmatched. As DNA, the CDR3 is TGTGCCAGCAGCCGGACTAGCGGGAGATACTACGAGCAGTACTTC. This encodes CASSRTSGRYYEQYF.

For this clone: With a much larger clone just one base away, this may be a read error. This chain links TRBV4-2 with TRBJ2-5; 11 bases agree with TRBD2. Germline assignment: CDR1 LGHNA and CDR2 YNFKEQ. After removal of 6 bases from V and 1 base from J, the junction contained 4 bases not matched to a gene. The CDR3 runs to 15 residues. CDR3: CASRPGTSGQETQYF. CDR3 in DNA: TGTGCCAGCAGACCCGGGACTAGCGGCCAAGAGACCCAGTACTTC.

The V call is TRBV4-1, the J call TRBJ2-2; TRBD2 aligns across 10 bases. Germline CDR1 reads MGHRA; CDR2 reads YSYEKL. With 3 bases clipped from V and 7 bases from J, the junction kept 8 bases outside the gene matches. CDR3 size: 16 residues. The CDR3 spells CASSHSGRALGGELFF. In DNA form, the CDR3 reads TGCGCCAGCAGCCACAGCGGGAGGGCCCTCGGCGGGGAGCTGTTTTTT.